The entry below gives a single T cell receptor (beta chain) sequence along with its context. It has no known antigen specificity. Per-base qualities were not stored, and no clone one base away is much larger. The sample comes from a study of T-cell reconstitution after alpha-beta-depleted transplantation in children (dated by TCRdb to the mid-2010s). At the level of the whole study: The study quantitatively tracked T-cell immune reconstitution after TCRalphabeta/CD19-depleted allogeneic hematopoietic cell transplantation in children using TCR repertoire profiling.

Preparation of the library involved PCR. Sequencing instrument: Illumina HiSeq 2500. To normalize quantification of the TCRbeta repertoire, the TCR libraries were built with molecular barcoding that relied on unique molecular identifiers. TCRdb reran the public reads through fastp at Q25 and MiXCR, keeping productive beta chains. A single entry per CDR3 protein holds the most common genes and DNA from its merged rows. For this sample the table gives about 610,000 distinct CDR3 sequences, of which under 12% were detected only once. The ten largest clones capture roughly 3.9% of the sample. At the junction V is shortened by 5 bases and J by 3 bases; bases outside the gene matches: 13. The CDR3 runs 17 residues from the cysteine to the phenylalanine. CDR3 DNA is the only sequence kept; it has 51 bases, read in frame from the first base. Per the germline V gene, SGHAT is the CDR1 and FQNNGV is the CDR2.

The V gene is TRBV11-2 and the J gene is TRBJ2-1, with 7 bases aligning to TRBD2. The receptor was derived from a human donor who donated a stem cell graft to a child with acute myeloid leukemia. The source material was PBMCs from the stem cell graft donor, sampled from the stem cell graft. The DNA reads as follows: TGTGCCAGCAGCCTCGACAAGGCTAGCGGCATCTACAATGAGCAGTTCTTC. It codes for CASSLDKASGIYNEQFF.